The clone carrying this TCR beta chain has a handful of counts. Its antigen remains unidentified. These data come from a study of regulatory T cells in long-lasting Graves disease. Study-wide results and caveats: Persistent patients shared some 2,500 public clonotypes among themselves. Newly diagnosed patients shared fewer, at more than 850.

Arm-PCR of CDR3 regions and iRepertoire HTBI primers were the basis on which TCR beta libraries were built. A single record per CDR3 protein comes from TCRdb applying MiXCR to the multiplex PCR reads. Here the sample spans 550,000 to 650,000 distinct CDR3 sequences, approximately 16% being singletons. The CDR3 spans 14 residues. CDR1 is LNHDA, CDR2 SQIVND, per germline (reference sequence). Trimming cost V 5 bases and J 7 bases, with 15 bases left between them. As to time point: newly diagnosed GD, antithyroid drugs for less than 3 months. The TCR library was made from RNA extracted from PBMCs. In addition, the sample was reused for a study of T cells in Graves' hyperthyroidism and ophthalmopathy.

V is TRBV19 and J is TRBJ1-5; D gene unclear. This receptor was identified in a man between 18 and 35 years old with Graves disease. The source was peripheral blood mononuclear cells (PBMCs), collected at new diagnosis, from a patient treated with antithyroid drugs. The CDR3 is CASSWLSRYQPQHF. CDR3 coding DNA: TGTGCCAGTAGTTGGCTGTCCCGTTACCAGCCCCAGCATTTT.